This T cell receptor (beta chain) was observed in a study of T cell repertoires in cytomegalovirus infection. In the study overall: In public TCR beta signatures, there were indications of both CMV infection and matching HLA type.

About this clonotype itself: What it recognizes is unknown.

CDR3 size: 17 residues. From germline, CDR1 is SGHVS and CDR2 FNYEAQ. V lost 7 bases and J 3 bases, leaving 21 bases between the germline ends. Findings of the study overall: What dominated the ex vivo response were HLA-C-restricted CMV-specific TCR beta clonotypes. Identification of carriers of CMV plus the relevant HLA was achieved through cumulative public TCR beta family frequency.

Each CDR3 protein gets one entry after TCRdb re-called the reads with MiXCR. The data contain a few hundred thousand distinct CDR3 sequences, approximately 32% of them singletons. The sequence was collected from a human donor in good health (CMV status not recorded). Some clones in this sample may be carry-over from other donors' samples. Sequenced material: cultured PBMCs, taken from culture after CMV antigen stimulation. The rearrangement joins TRBV7-6 to TRBJ1-4; D is unresolved. In DNA, the CDR3 is TGTGCCAGCACATATAGCCGTCAGAAGGGTTCTAATGAAAAACTGTTTTTT. Its translation: CASTYSRQKGSNEKLFF.